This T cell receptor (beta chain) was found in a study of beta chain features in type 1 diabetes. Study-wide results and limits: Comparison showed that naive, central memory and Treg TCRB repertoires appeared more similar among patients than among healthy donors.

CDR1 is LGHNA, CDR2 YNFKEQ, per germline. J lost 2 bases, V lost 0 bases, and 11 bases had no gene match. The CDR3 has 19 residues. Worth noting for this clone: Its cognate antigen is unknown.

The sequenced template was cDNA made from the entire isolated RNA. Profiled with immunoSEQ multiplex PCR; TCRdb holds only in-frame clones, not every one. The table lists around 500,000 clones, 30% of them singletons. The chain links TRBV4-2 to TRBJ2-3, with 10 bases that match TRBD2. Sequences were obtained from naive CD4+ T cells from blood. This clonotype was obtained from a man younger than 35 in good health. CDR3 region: CASSQDLLRTSGNTDTQYF. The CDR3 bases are TGTGCCAGCAGCCAAGATCTTCTTCGGACTAGCGGTAACACAGATACGCAGTATTTT.